This T cell receptor (beta chain) is from a study of blood T cells in healthy people across ages. V was trimmed by 2 bases and J by 5 bases, leaving 21 bases between them. This CDR3 has 17 amino acids. Germline CDR1 is SGHNT and CDR2 is YENEEA. The second PCR ran about 7 to 12 cycles with a sample-barcoded 5' primer and J-beta primers. Through a template-switch adaptor with 12 random nucleotides, each cDNA molecule received a tag. TCRdb reprocessed the 5' RACE reads via MiXCR and lists one record per CDR3 protein. The sample has under 1,100,000 distinct CDR3 sequences; 20% to 25% are singletons. Another study also made use of these data, one on T cells of mothers and their children. This second study says: Donation was provided by three healthy Caucasian mothers along with their six children. Addition of sample barcodes and 2-4 random nucleotides occurred through the M1S primer of the second PCR.

Material: blood. The source is a girl aged 2-10 years in good health. The chain employs TRBV11-3 and TRBJ1-1; no reliable D call. The DNA of the CDR3 is TGTGCCAGCAGCTTATGGGTGGCAACCAGCAGTGTAACTGAAGCTTTCTTT. Residues: CASSLWVATSSVTEAFF. Based on the CDR3 plus reference TRBV11-3 and TRBJ1-1, the full variable domain is EAGVVQSPRYKIIEKKQPVAFWCNPISGHNTLYWYLQNLGQGPELLIRYENEEAVDDSQLPKDRFSAERLKGVDSTLKIQPAELGDSAVYLCASSLWVATSSVTEAFFGQGTRLTVV.